This entry lists 6 T cell receptor beta chains sequenced from one sample in a study of beta chain features in type 1 diabetes (dated by TCRdb to 2016 to 2019). The library was obtained by the immunoSEQ multiplex PCR assay. All of the isolated RNA was reverse transcribed with the High Capacity cDNA Reverse Transcription Kit, so expressed TCRB transcripts were sequenced. TCRdb provides this immuneACCESS table in a form limited to in-frame rearrangements. Some clones are lacking; in checked studies, under half of them reflect an unresolved V gene, and why the rest are absent is not known. The table for this sample lists some 180,000 clones; 13% of them were counted only once. The leading ten clones occupy 0.5% to 0.75% of the sample. Sequences were obtained from central memory CD4+ T cells from blood. Receptors were obtained from a woman aged 18-30 years in good health.

DNA for the CDR3: TGTGCCAGCAGTTTTCCGGGGGTCACTGAAGCTTTCTTT. Amino acid sequence: CASSFPGVTEAFF. The V gene is TRBV28, the J gene TRBJ1-1, with TRBD1 as a possible D gene (5 bases). V shed 3 bases and J shed 4 bases, with 9 bases lying between them. Germline V gives CDR1 MDHEN, CDR2 SYDVKM. This CDR3 comprises 13 residues.

The rearrangement links TRBV7-8 to TRBJ2-5, with D possibly matching TRBD1 (5 bases). V was cut by 6 bases and J by 7 bases, with 18 bases left in between. The germline CDR1 and CDR2 sequences are SGHVS and FQNEAQ. CDR3 size: 14 residues. CDR3 amino acids: CASRLKGSGPTQYF. The CDR3 coding sequence is TGTGCCAGCAGATTGAAGGGGTCCGGGCCGACCCAGTACTTC.

This clone showed up just a few times. The rearrangement uses TRBV10-3 and TRBJ1-2; D possibly corresponds to TRBD1 (5 bases). Trimming removed 9 bases at V and 0 bases at J, with 17 bases between. This CDR3 is built from 15 residues. Germline loops: CDR1 ENHRY, CDR2 SYGVKD. DNA of the CDR3: TGTGCCATACGGGGGGAACTGCAACCTAACTATGGCTACACCTTC. It specifies CAIRGELQPNYGYTF.

This clone was seen a few times. This chain connects TRBV18 to TRBJ1-5; D not certain. CDR3 size: 13 residues. Trimming took 5 bases from V and 0 from J, leaving 5 bases between them. Germline CDR1 and CDR2: KGHSH and LQKENI. The CDR3: CASSEGSNQPQHF. CDR3 nucleotides: TGTGCCAGCTCAGAGGGTAGCAATCAGCCCCAGCATTTT.

The chain combines TRBV2 with TRBJ2-7; 15 nucleotides align to TRBD2. The CDR3 covers 15 residues. V shed 8 bases, J shed 4 bases, and the junction held 6 bases outside the gene matches. Germline CDR1 and CDR2: SNHLY and FYNNEI. Here the CDR3 reads CASDPGTSGRYEQYF. The DNA for the CDR3 is TGTGCCAGCGATCCTGGGACTAGCGGGAGGTACGAGCAGTACTTC.

This clone was seen a few times. The chain has TRBV19 and TRBJ2-6; the match to TRBD2 covers 14 bases. The germline gives CDR1 LNHDA, CDR2 SQIVND (reference sequence). J lost 2 bases, V lost 1 base, and 4 bases had no gene match. The CDR3 totals 19 residues. In DNA form, the CDR3 reads TGTGCCAGTAGTATAGGGGGACTAGCGGGAGTCCCTGGGGCCAACGTCCTGACTTTC. Residues: CASSIGGLAGVPGANVLTF.